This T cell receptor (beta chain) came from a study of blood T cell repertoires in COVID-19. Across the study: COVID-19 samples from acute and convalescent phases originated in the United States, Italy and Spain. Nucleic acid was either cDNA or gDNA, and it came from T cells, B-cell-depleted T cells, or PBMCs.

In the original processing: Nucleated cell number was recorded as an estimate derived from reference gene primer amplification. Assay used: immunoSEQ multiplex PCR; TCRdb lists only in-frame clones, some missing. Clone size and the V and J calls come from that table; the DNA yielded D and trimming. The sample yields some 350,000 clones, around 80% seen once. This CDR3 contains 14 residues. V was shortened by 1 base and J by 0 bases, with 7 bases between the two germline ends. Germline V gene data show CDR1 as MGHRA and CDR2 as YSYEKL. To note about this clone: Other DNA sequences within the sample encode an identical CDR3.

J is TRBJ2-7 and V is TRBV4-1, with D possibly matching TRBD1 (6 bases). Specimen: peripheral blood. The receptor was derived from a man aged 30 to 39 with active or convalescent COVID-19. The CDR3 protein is CASSQVGGSYEQYF. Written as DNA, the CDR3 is TGCGCCAGCAGCCAAGTAGGGGGCTCCTACGAGCAGTACTTC.